These 23 T cell receptor beta chains were all obtained from the same sample, sequenced in a study of blood T cell repertoires in COVID-19. Measured with immunoSEQ multiplex PCR; TCRdb has only the in-frame clones, and not every one. The data show roughly 140,000 clones, about 87% seen once. The specimen sequenced was peripheral blood. All receptors derive from a woman in her thirties or forties with acute or convalescent COVID-19.

The V gene is TRBV30, the J gene TRBJ2-7; unclear D gene. V lost 0 bases to trimming and J lost 3 bases, with 9 bases between them. This CDR3 has 13 amino acids. Germline V CDR1 and CDR2: GTSNPN, SVGIG (reference sequence). DNA of the CDR3: TGTGCCTGGAGTGTTTGGCAGTACTACGAGCAGTACTTC. The encoded protein is CAWSVWQYYEQYF.

The chain joins TRBV12-3 or TRBV12-4 to TRBJ1-2; no reliable D call. Trimming stripped 6 bases from V and 4 bases from J, with 12 bases between. This CDR3 region has 13 residues. The CDR3 DNA sequence: TGTGCCAGCAGCCCCAGGAAGAGCTATGGCTACACCTTC. This sequence encodes CASSPRKSYGYTF.

This clone was seen just once. The J gene is TRBJ1-6, the V gene TRBV6-5; no firm D call. This CDR3 contains 15 residues. The ends were cut back, 4 bases at V and 3 bases at J, with 10 bases in the middle. Germline loops: CDR1 MNHEY, CDR2 SVGAGI. CDR3 DNA: TGTGCCAGCAGTTCGCGGGATAACTATAATTCACCCCTCCACTTT. Translated: CASSSRDNYNSPLHF.

The chain combines TRBV12-3 or TRBV12-4 with TRBJ2-7; D may be TRBD1 (5 bases). V was trimmed by 1 base and J by 4 bases, leaving 8 bases between them. This CDR3 is 13 amino acids long. The CDR3 loop reads CASSLGQGYEQYF. In DNA, the CDR3 is TGTGCCAGCAGTTTAGGGCAGGGATACGAGCAGTACTTC.

The genes are TRBV5-6 and TRBJ1-4; possible D gene TRBD1, 5 bases. Germline V gives CDR1 SGHDT, CDR2 YYEEEE. Trimming took off 4 bases at V and 8 bases at J, with 12 bases between the two ends. The CDR3 contains 13 residues. CDR3 sequence (DNA): TGTGCCAGCAGCGGGGGGAGTGGCGAAAAACTGTTTTTT. Its protein is CASSGGSGEKLFF.

The chain combines TRBV18 with TRBJ1-2; D call uncertain. CDR1 KGHSH and CDR2 LQKENI come from the germline V gene. The CDR3 loop spans 13 amino acids. The V and J ends lost 3 bases and 7 bases respectively, with 12 bases between them. CDR3 residues: CASSPDGLGGYTF. DNA for the CDR3: TGTGCCAGCTCACCCGACGGCCTAGGTGGCTACACCTTC.

This clone was observed a handful of times. The rearrangement uses TRBV5-1 and TRBJ1-1, with 8 bases lining up with TRBD1. V gave up 3 bases and J gave up 4 bases; unmatched junction bases: 17. CDR1 is SGHRS, CDR2 YFSETQ, per germline. The CDR3 totals 18 residues. CDR3 protein: CASSSLVDRAIGGTEAFF. CDR3 DNA sequence: TGCGCCAGCAGCTCCCTGGTGGACAGGGCCATCGGGGGCACTGAAGCTTTCTTT.

The genes are TRBV7-3 and TRBJ2-3; 9 bases map to TRBD1. V shed 1 base and J 1 base; nucleotides not matched to a gene: 3. CDR1 is SGHTA and CDR2 is FQGTGA in the germline V gene. This CDR3 has 16 amino acids. CDR3 coding DNA: TGTGCCAGCAGCTTAAGGACAGGGGTTGGCACAGATACGCAGTATTTT. Its protein product is CASSLRTGVGTDTQYF.

The chain is built from TRBV7-2 and TRBJ1-1, with D perhaps TRBD1 (5 bases). The germline V and J ends were trimmed by 3 bases and 0 bases, with 14 bases remaining between them. Germline CDR1 is SGHTA and CDR2 is FQGNSA. The CDR3 loop spans 16 amino acids. The CDR3 DNA reads TGTGCCAGCAGCTTCTCTACAGGCGGGGTGAACACTGAAGCTTTCTTT. Protein sequence: CASSFSTGGVNTEAFF. Full variable domain (missing parts from reference TRBV7-2 and TRBJ1-1): GAGVSQSPSNKVTEKGKDVELRCDPISGHTALYWYRQSLGQGLEFLIYFQGNSAPDKSGLPSDRFSAERTGGSVSTLTIQRTQQEDSAVYLCASSFSTGGVNTEAFFGQGTRLTVV.

This clone was observed a handful of times. In DNA form, the CDR3 reads TGTGCCAGCAGCCCCGGGGGCGGGAGGGCCGATGAGCAGTTCTTC. It translates to CASSPGGGRADEQFF. The rearrangement joins TRBV9 to TRBJ2-1; 9 bases agree with TRBD2. Germline values: CDR1 SGDLS, CDR2 YYNGEE. This CDR3 region has 15 residues. The V gene end was trimmed by 4 bases and the J gene end by 8 bases; junction bases not matched to a gene: 10.

This clone was counted once. The chain is built from TRBV27 and TRBJ1-1; D perhaps matches TRBD1 (5 bases). Germline V lookup: CDR1 MNHEY, CDR2 SMNVEV (reference sequence). The CDR3 totals 13 residues. Trimming left V 6 bases short and J 5 bases short, with 13 bases between. CDR3 sequence: CASSKRGGTEAFF. CDR3 DNA: TGTGCCAGCAGCAAGCGGGGGGGGACTGAAGCTTTCTTT.

The chain recombines TRBV11-2 with TRBJ2-7; 7 bases align to TRBD1. With 5 bases clipped from V and 6 bases from J, the junction kept 13 bases outside the gene matches. The CDR3 covers 15 residues. Germline CDR1 is SGHAT and CDR2 is FQNNGV. The DNA for the CDR3 is TGTGCCAGCAGCGTTGGGCGTGACAGGGTATTCGAGCAGTACTTC. It specifies CASSVGRDRVFEQYF.

This clone was recorded a few times. This chain uses TRBV19 with TRBJ1-1; the D gene is possibly TRBD1 (5 bases). The CDR3 is 14 residues long. V shed 5 bases and J shed 3 bases, with 13 bases lying between them. Germline V CDR1 and CDR2: LNHDA, SQIVND (reference sequence). CDR3 bases: TGTGCCAGTAGTTCCAGGGCAAGAGACACTGAAGCTTTCTTT. It is translated as CASSSRARDTEAFF.

The chain couples TRBV6-6 to TRBJ2-5; TRBD2 is a possible D gene (6 bases). The V gene's germline CDR1 is MNHNY and CDR2 SVGAGI (reference sequence). V was trimmed by 6 bases and J by 2 bases, leaving 13 bases between them. The CDR3 totals 14 residues. CDR3 DNA: TGTGCCAGCAGCCCTTTTGGGACTCAAGAGACCCAGTACTTC. This translates into CASSPFGTQETQYF.

J is TRBJ1-6 and V is TRBV15; D gene ambiguous. CDR1 and CDR2 from the germline V gene are LNHNV and YYDKDF (reference sequence). This CDR3 spans 14 amino acids. V dropped 5 bases and J dropped 7 bases, with 12 bases sitting between them. As DNA, the CDR3 is TGTGCCACCAGCCTAGACGGTATGAATTCACCCCTCCACTTT. It specifies CATSLDGMNSPLHF.

The genes are TRBV5-6 and TRBJ1-3; D might be TRBD1 (5 bases). CDR1 and CDR2 from the germline V gene are SGHDT and YYEEEE. V shed 4 bases and J shed 3 bases, with 20 bases lying between them. CDR3 length equals 17 residues. The CDR3 coding sequence is TGTGCCAGCAGCCTGGTGGCGGGGGTATTACGTGGAAACACCATATATTTT. Translating it yields CASSLVAGVLRGNTIYF.

V gene TRBV4-1 combines with J gene TRBJ2-1; tentative D call: TRBD1 (6 bases). V shed 3 bases and J shed 7 bases, with 13 bases lying between them. The CDR3 length is 14 residues. Per germline, CDR1 MGHRA and CDR2 YSYEKL. CDR3 DNA: TGCGCCAGCAGCCACCCCCCGAGGGGGAATGAGCAGTTCTTC. As protein: CASSHPPRGNEQFF.

A single count supports this clone. J is TRBJ1-1 and V is TRBV19; D not certain. The CDR3 runs to 15 residues. Germline CDR1 reads LNHDA; CDR2 reads SQIVND (reference sequence). V was clipped by 5 bases and J by 1 base, with 14 bases between them. CDR3 nucleotides: TGTGCCAGTAGTGCAGGTCCCGAACCGAACACTGAAGCTTTCTTT. It codes for CASSAGPEPNTEAFF.

The chain links TRBV7-2 to TRBJ2-1; D is possibly TRBD2 (5 bases). CDR1 and CDR2 from the germline V gene are SGHTA and FQGNSA. This CDR3 comprises 14 residues. The germline V and J ends were trimmed by 9 bases and 10 bases, with 22 bases remaining between them. The CDR3 loop is CASLAGDRFREQFF. Here the CDR3 DNA reads TGTGCCAGTCTTGCCGGGGATCGTTTCCGCGAGCAGTTCTTC. The full variable domain, with the rest looked up from reference TRBV7-2 and TRBJ2-1, is GAGVSQSPSNKVTEKGKDVELRCDPISGHTALYWYRQSLGQGLEFLIYFQGNSAPDKSGLPSDRFSAERTGGSVSTLTIQRTQQEDSAVYLCASLAGDRFREQFFGPGTRLTVL.

This chain joins TRBV29-1 and TRBJ2-1, with 9 positions matching TRBD1. CDR3 length equals 13 residues. CDR1 SQVTM and CDR2 ANQGSEA come from the germline V gene. V was pared by 2 bases and J by 8 bases, with 4 bases of the junction left unmatched. CDR3 sequence reads: CSVEPDRGYEQFF. Written as DNA, the CDR3 is TGCAGCGTTGAACCGGACAGGGGATATGAGCAGTTCTTC.

V is TRBV5-8 and J is TRBJ1-1; D unclear. The germline V gene has CDR1 SGHTS and CDR2 YDEGEE. The CDR3 has 12 residues. The germline V and J ends were trimmed by 0 bases and 7 bases, with 7 bases remaining between them. Here the CDR3 DNA reads TGTGCCAGCAGCTTGGCCGTACTTGAAGCTTTCTTT. Its translation: CASSLAVLEAFF. Full variable domain (remainder filled in from reference TRBV5-8 and TRBJ1-1): EAGVTQSPTHLIKTRGQQATLRCSPISGHTSVYWYQQALGLGLQFLLWYDEGEERNRGNFPPRFSGRQFPNYSSELNVNALELEDSALYLCASSLAVLEAFFGQGTRLTVV.

This chain joins TRBV5-1 and TRBJ1-2; no clear D gene. The CDR3 length is 12 residues. CDR1 is SGHRS and CDR2 is YFSETQ in the germline V gene. V was clipped by 4 bases and J by 8 bases, with 12 bases between them. The CDR3 sequence is CASSPTGPGYTF. As DNA, the CDR3 is TGCGCCAGCAGCCCAACGGGTCCGGGCTACACCTTC.

The chain carries TRBV6-5 and TRBJ1-5, with 9 nucleotides matching TRBD1. V was pared by 7 bases and J by 6 bases, with 7 bases of the junction left unmatched. Germline CDR1 and CDR2: MNHEY and SVGAGI. CDR3 length equals 14 residues. Here the CDR3 reads CASIGTGRGQPQHF. CDR3 DNA sequence: TGTGCCAGCATTGGGACAGGGAGGGGTCAGCCCCAGCATTTT.